The TCR beta chain under discussion was sequenced for a study of blood T cell repertoires in COVID-19. At the level of the study: Italy, Spain and the United States were the sources of the convalescent and acute COVID-19 samples. PBMCs, B-cell-depleted T cells, or T cells were the source of the cDNA or gDNA that made up the material.

The repertoire was sequenced with immunoSEQ multiplex PCR; TCRdb's copy has only in-frame clones and lacks some. The sample consists of about 140,000 clones, about four fifths of them appearing once. Participants came from under 30 US areas, aged roughly 18 to 89 years. The study assigned cohorts using participant-reported clinical history. Germline V gene sequence: CDR1 MNHEY, CDR2 SMNVEV (reference sequence). V lost 5 bases to trimming and J lost 6 bases; unmatched junction nucleotides: 9. The CDR3 loop spans 15 amino acids. This clone came up once. This chain links TRBV27 with TRBJ2-7; 11 bases are a match to TRBD2. This clonotype originated in a man between 35 and 55 years old with acute COVID-19. The sequenced sample was PBMCs or T cells enriched from blood (not recorded which). The CDR3 here is CASSPRPTSGAEQYF. The DNA of the CDR3 is TGTGCCAGCAGTCCACGGCCGACTAGCGGGGCCGAGCAGTACTTC.